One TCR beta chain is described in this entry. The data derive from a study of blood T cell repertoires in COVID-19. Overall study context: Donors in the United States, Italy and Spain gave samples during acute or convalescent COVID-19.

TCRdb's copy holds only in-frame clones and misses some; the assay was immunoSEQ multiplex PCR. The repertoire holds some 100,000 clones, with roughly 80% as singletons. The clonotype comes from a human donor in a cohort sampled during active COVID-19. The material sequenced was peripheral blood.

CDR3 nucleotides: TGTGCCAGCAGTCGGGACTACAATGAAAAACTGTTTTTT. This sequence encodes CASSRDYNEKLFF. The genes are TRBV6-6 and TRBJ1-4; possible D gene TRBD1, 5 bases. This CDR3 contains 13 residues. V was trimmed by 5 bases and J by 5 bases, leaving 9 bases between them. Germline CDR1 and CDR2: MNHNY and SVGAGI (reference sequence).